One TCR beta chain is described in this entry. Its cognate antigen has yet to be identified. In total, roughly 670 healthy bone marrow donors made up the cohort. Cohort members were all nominally healthy when sampled, although unrecorded immune exposures were likely present. The donor was CMV seronegative and belonged to the group of approximately 320 seronegative cohort members. Every donor gave a peripheral blood sample, and the peripheral blood mononuclear cells from that sample were used for TCR beta sequencing. Genomic DNA was extracted from the blood cell samples with the Qiagen DNeasy Blood Extraction Kit. The library relied on the immunoSEQ multiplex PCR assay. A mixture of 60 forward primers for TCR Vbeta segments and 13 reverse primers for TCR Jbeta segments was used in the multiplex PCR. The CDR3 region of rearranged TCR beta genes was amplified from genomic DNA with a multiplex PCR assay. The Illumina HiSeq System was used to sequence the amplified TCR beta libraries as 87-base-pair reads. As for the original processing: Across the 500 to 750 repertoires, a later analysis counted 75 million to 90 million unique TCR beta chains, some 11 million of which were shared by at least two donors. A nearest-neighbor algorithm error-corrected the raw reads and collapsed the reads into unique sequences, merging closely related sequences to remove PCR and sequencing errors. To assign V, D and J gene segments, CDR3 sequences were aligned to IMGT reference sequences. For a sequence to be retained, a match of at least six nucleotides to both a V gene segment and a J gene segment was required. A rearrangement counted as productive if the CDR3 had no stop codons and remained in frame with V and J, and every other rearrangement counted as non-productive. CDR3 was defined by IMGT convention, running from the second conserved V-encoded cysteine to the conserved J-encoded phenylalanine. In an earlier analysis of 550 to 650 of the donors, sequences lacking an unambiguous match to a single V gene segment were excluded. An earlier analysis of some 500 of the donors classified V segments as functional when productive rearrangements were above 56.7% and as segregating when the standard deviation between donors was above 5%. A statistical classification framework was developed to diagnose cytomegalovirus status using the catalog of TCR beta chain sequences. In a later analysis, V and J genes were assigned by comparing TCR nucleotide sequences against IMGT/GENE-DB human TR gene sequences. In a later analysis, CDR3 sequences and most-parsimonious VDJ recombination scenarios were assigned using the TCRdist pipeline. In a later analysis, each TCR beta chain was defined by its CDR3 amino acid sequence together with its V-gene family, and reads lacking a unique V-gene family were excluded. In a later analysis, around 600 highly shared, low-generation-probability nucleotide sequences were removed to address suspected cross-contamination and a sequencing artifact. For each public chain, a later analysis derived a clonal expansion index from normalized ranks of inferred template counts within each repertoire. In a later analysis, generation probabilities were computed with a VDJ recombination model fitted to out-of-frame rearrangements, and the resulting probabilities were checked against IGoR. A later analysis scored TCR-TCR, TCR-HLA and TCR-CMV co-occurrence with hypergeometric tests, applying a repertoire-size bias correction to TCR pairs. To estimate false discovery rates, a later analysis permuted the HLA or CMV assignments 20 times. In a later analysis, co-occurring TCRs were grouped with DBSCAN, and TCRdist sequence similarity was added when clustering was performed within HLA-allele-positive subsets. Repertoires with fewer than 30,000 or more than 120,000 public chains were left out of co-occurrence clustering, as were a handful of repertoires with anomalous nucleotide sharing. This is the immuneACCESS table as TCRdb keeps it, with only in-frame sequences that have V and J called. A part of the clones is gone; compared with another copy, unresolved V genes explain less than half, and the rest is unexplained. The D gene and trimming were derived from the DNA, and the V and J assignments and clone size from that table. The sample has about 79,000 clones on record. Approximately 4.2% of the sample is in the top ten clones.

The sample comes from a study of cytomegalovirus exposure and HLA in healthy donors (dated by TCRdb to about 2017). Concerning the study at large: An earlier analysis of approximately 640 of the donors reported 276 Gb of sequence data and approximately 110 million unique TCR beta sequences from about 180 million T cells. Around 320 gigabases of sequencing data and approximately 85 million unique TCR sequences were included in an early release covering 550 to 800 HLA-typed donors. Of the 398 genotyped donors, around 81% fell in the genetic ancestry cluster associated with self-reported Caucasian donors. The study was designed to test whether signatures of past pathogen exposure could be identified by cataloging public T cell receptors. The study profiled the T cell repertoires of hundreds of subjects by immunosequencing and related them to cytomegalovirus serostatus. Along with the roughly 670-subject first cohort, a separate validation cohort of over a hundred different subjects was used. High-throughput TCR immunosequencing, statistical association of individual TCRs with disease status, and machine learning were combined to predict cytomegalovirus infection status. In a later analysis, previously published TCR beta repertoires from several hundred donors were re-analyzed and high-resolution HLA genotyping was added so that TCR occurrence patterns could be studied. Rather than drawing on any new phenotypic data, the later analysis identified candidate immune exposures from TCR beta sequences and the way those sequences occurred across donors. An earlier analysis of roughly 600 of the donors used high-throughput TCR beta sequencing to judge whether each TCR beta V gene segment behaved as functional or pseudogenic. Donor age, sex, ethnicity and CMV serostatus were compiled alongside the repertoire data. Genome-wide SNP genotypes for about 65% of the roughly 670 donors were used in a later genetic analysis, which treated that subset as a discovery cohort. Every discovery cohort repertoire had been produced on one sequencing platform. Class I and class II HLA loci were covered by the typing at four-digit resolution. The number of donors typed differed by locus, with roughly 620-630 for A, B, C, DRB1 and DQB1, 522 for DQA1, over 600 for DPA1, and around 460 for DPB1. A handful of DR-DQ haplotypes were handled as single units for association and clustering because linkage in the cohort was strong. Across some 400 genotyped donors of the cohort, an average of approximately 240,000 unique TCR beta nucleotide sequences per donor were sequenced, and 15% to 20% of those sequences were non-productive.

Broader findings and caveats from the paper: In vitro tests confirmed that a few of the cytomegalovirus-associated TCR beta chains recognize cytomegalovirus antigens. The classifier was reported to diagnose cytomegalovirus status with high specificity and sensitivity in both the original and validation cohorts. Compared with equally common non-associated chains, HLA-associated TCR beta chains in a later analysis were more clonally expanded and had lower generation probabilities. According to the authors, the approach could potentially be generalized to other disease states and immunological phenotypes. Correlated functional status among segregating V segments might reflect linkage disequilibrium, but an unknown experimental factor could not be ruled out. A later analysis reported that several top co-occurrence clusters appeared linked to parvovirus B19, influenza, CMV and Epstein-Barr virus. According to a later analysis, TCR association rates differed among HLA loci, with DRB1 alleles showing the most associated TCRs and HLA-C alleles showing the fewest. CMV serostatus was the only immune exposure information available for the cohort. A group of highly shared sequence variants was considered likely to be a technical artifact of the sequencing pipeline. In a later analysis, most CMV-associated TCR beta chains were found to appear HLA-restricted, with HLA associations seemingly driven largely by CMV exposure. Approximately 16 rarely observed V segments, including chromosome 9 orphons, were excluded from the earlier analysis of about 600 of the donors because counts were too low. A further reported finding was that TCR beta sequences accurately predicted the HLA-A and HLA-B alleles for most subjects in the first cohort. While some public TCRs were present in many individuals, most TCR sequences turned up only very rarely across donors. A total of 164 TCR beta chains were listed by the study as associated with cytomegalovirus. Presence/absence analyses assumed roughly uniform sequencing depth across donors, an assumption that may not hold. Strong co-occurrence of HLA alleles, especially DR and DQ, made assigning TCR associations to individual alleles difficult. Specific HLA alleles were associated with some 15,000 TCR beta sequences at a false discovery rate of 0.05 in a later analysis. This cohort had only TCR beta chains sequenced, and the lack of alpha or paired-chain data limited which features could be detected. An earlier analysis of 587 of the donors showed that most TCR beta V segments appeared in productive rearrangements either about 87% or about 30% of the time, which broadly matched IMGT annotations. Because some donors lacked HLA typing at each locus, the association tests relied only on the typed subset. According to a later genetic analysis, donors in an Asian-associated ancestry cluster had fewer N-insertions in productive TCRs than the approximately 670-donor mean. Some IMGT-functional V segments, including TRBV6-2 and TRBV6-3, could not be told apart with the 87-base-pair reads, so those segments were excluded. An association between a missense DCLRE1C variant and V-gene and J-gene trimming of TCR beta chains was found in a later genetic analysis and replicated in an independent cohort.

V is cut back by 9 bases and J by 9 bases, with 9 bases in the junction unmatched. From its cysteine to its phenylalanine, the CDR3 spans 15 amino acids. Only CDR3 DNA is held: 45 bases, read in frame from base 1. CDR1 LGHNA and CDR2 YSLEER were looked up in the germline V gene. The sequence joins TRBV4-3 to TRBJ1-6, and 12 junction bases match TRBD1. Source material: PBMCs. The source of this sequence is a man aged 25-45 years in good health and CMV-seronegative. The CDR3 reads CASTPGQGAGSPLHF. The DNA sequence reads TGCGCCAGTACTCCGGGACAGGGGGCAGGTTCACCCCTCCACTTT.